This T cell receptor (beta chain) was sequenced for a study of cytomegalovirus exposure and HLA in healthy donors. The wider study: Early release data held some 80 million unique TCRs from HLA-typed donors. Findings and caveats of the study: Near-uniform donor sequencing depth was presumed by presence/absence analyses. In an earlier analysis, most TCR beta V segments were productive about 87% or about 30% of the time. Most CMV-associated TCR beta chains appeared HLA-restricted in a later analysis.

Germline assignment: CDR1 ENHRY and CDR2 SYGVKD. Germline trimming cut 2 bases from V and 7 bases from J; bases unmatched to any gene: 6. The CDR3 extends over 15 amino acids. A note on this clone: Its matching antigen is unknown.

PCR employed 60 Vbeta and 13 Jbeta primers. Assay: immunoSEQ multiplex PCR; the TCRdb copy retains only in-frame clones and omits some. The sample totals 70,000 to 85,000 clones. This chain joins TRBV10-3 and TRBJ1-5, with 9 positions matching TRBD1. The source is a female donor in good health and CMV-seropositive. The material sequenced was PBMCs. CDR3 nucleotide sequence: TGTGCCATCAGTGAGGGACAGGGGACGGGGCAGCCCCAGCATTTT. As protein: CAISEGQGTGQPQHF.